This T cell receptor (beta chain) was sequenced in a study of blood T cell repertoires in COVID-19. Overall study: COVID-19 samples collected from the United States, Italy and Spain covered acute and convalescent phases. The cDNA or gDNA used as material had been derived from T cells, B-cell-depleted T cells, or PBMCs.

As handled by the study authors: Nucleated cell counts were estimated from reference gene primer amplification. The data were produced by immunoSEQ multiplex PCR, yet TCRdb's version contains in-frame clones alone and is incomplete. From that table come the V and J calls and clone size; the DNA was used to work out D and trimming. Of about 150,000 clones in the sample, 85% to 90% are singletons; the top ten hold 2% to 2.5%. CDR1 is SGHTA and CDR2 is FQGTGA in the germline V gene. The CDR3 covers 16 residues. The V gene end was trimmed by 1 base and the J gene end by 2 bases; junction bases not matched to a gene: 5.

The TCR originated in a human donor in a cohort sampled during active COVID-19. The sample was peripheral blood. This rearrangement joins TRBV7-3 to TRBJ2-3, with 8 positions matching TRBD1. The CDR3 here is CASSLNPGGVTDTQYF. CDR3 bases: TGTGCCAGCAGCTTAAACCCAGGGGGCGTCACAGATACGCAGTATTTT.